The T cell receptor (beta chain) under discussion was sequenced for a study of beta chain features in type 1 diabetes. For the study at large: Age, gender and cell yields were alike across patients and healthy donors.

This clone was picked up a small number of times. Its matching antigen is unknown. There was one heparinised blood draw per donor, averaging about 110 mL. Sequenced material consisted of expressed TCRB transcripts (all of the isolated RNA was reverse transcribed). TCRdb's table, derived via immunoSEQ multiplex PCR, lists solely in-frame clones and lacks some. Among about 700,000 clones listed, roughly an eighth were seen once. Trimming left V 5 bases short and J 5 bases short, with 10 bases between. Per germline, CDR1 LNHDA and CDR2 SQIVND (reference sequence). The CDR3 covers 13 residues. Study conclusions and caveats: Moderately but significantly shorter TCRB CDR3s were found in Type 1 diabetes patients in all four CD4+ subsets. Sequencing the cDNA could make cells with high TCR expression show up more than they should.

Source material: naive CD4+ T cells from blood. The V gene is TRBV19, the J gene TRBJ2-4; D is ambiguous. This TCR was recovered from a young man with type 1 diabetes. The CDR3 nucleotides read TGTGCCAGTAGTTTGGGCAGTGAAAACATTCAGTACTTC. This translates into CASSLGSENIQYF.